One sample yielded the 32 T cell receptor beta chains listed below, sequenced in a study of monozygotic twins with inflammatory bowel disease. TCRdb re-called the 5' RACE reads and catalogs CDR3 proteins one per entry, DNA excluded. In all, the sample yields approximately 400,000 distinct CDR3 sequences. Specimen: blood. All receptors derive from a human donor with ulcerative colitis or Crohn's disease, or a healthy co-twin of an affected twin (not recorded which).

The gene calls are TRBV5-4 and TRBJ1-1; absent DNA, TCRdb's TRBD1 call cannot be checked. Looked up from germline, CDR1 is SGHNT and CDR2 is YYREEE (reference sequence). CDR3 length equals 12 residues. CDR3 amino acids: CASSFLQGEAFF.

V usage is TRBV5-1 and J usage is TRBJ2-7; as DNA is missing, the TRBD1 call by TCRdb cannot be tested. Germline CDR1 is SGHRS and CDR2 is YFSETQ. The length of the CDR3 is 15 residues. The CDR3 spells CASSLAPGYTYEQYF.

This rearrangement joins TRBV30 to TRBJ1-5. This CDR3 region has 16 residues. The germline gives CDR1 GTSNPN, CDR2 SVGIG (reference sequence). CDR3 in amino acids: CAWSIYAVDGNQPQHF.

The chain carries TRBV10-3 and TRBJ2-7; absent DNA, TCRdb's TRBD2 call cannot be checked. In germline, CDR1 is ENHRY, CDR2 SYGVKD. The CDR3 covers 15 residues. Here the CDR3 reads CAISPGLASNYEQYF.

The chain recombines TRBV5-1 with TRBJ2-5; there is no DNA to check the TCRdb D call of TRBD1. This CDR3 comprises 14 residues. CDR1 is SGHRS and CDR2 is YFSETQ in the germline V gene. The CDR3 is CASSPGTAQETQYF.

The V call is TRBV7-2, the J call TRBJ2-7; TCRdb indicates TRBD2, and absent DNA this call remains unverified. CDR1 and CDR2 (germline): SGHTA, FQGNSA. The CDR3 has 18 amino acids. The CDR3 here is CASSLARRGEIRGFEQYF.

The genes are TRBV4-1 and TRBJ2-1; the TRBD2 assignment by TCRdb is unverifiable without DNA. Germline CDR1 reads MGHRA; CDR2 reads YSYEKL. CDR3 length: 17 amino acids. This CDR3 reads CASSQTKGLAGIYEQFF.

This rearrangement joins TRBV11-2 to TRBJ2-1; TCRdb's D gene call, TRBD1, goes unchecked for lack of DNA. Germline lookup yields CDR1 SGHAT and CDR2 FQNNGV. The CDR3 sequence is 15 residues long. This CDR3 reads CASSSLKGKYNEQFF.

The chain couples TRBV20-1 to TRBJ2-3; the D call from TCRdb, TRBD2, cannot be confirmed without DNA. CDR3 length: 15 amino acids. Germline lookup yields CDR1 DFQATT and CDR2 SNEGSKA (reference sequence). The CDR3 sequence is CSATRLVEGTDTQYF.

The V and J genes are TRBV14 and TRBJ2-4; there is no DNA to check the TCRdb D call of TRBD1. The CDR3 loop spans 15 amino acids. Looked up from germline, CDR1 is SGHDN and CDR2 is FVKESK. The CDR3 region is CASSPARTVKNIQYF.

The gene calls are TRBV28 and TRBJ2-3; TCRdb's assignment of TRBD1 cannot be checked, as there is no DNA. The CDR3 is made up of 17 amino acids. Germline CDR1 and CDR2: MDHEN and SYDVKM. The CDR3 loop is CASSVNLRDRSTDTQYF.

The CDR3 here is CASSLPFERSTGELFF. This chain links TRBV5-4 with TRBJ2-2. CDR1 and CDR2 (germline): SGHNT, YYREEE (reference sequence). The CDR3 totals 16 residues.

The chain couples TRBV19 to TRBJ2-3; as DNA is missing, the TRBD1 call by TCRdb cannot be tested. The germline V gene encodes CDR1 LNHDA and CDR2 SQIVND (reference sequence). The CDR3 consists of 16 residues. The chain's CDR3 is CASSPRGTGPTDTQYF.

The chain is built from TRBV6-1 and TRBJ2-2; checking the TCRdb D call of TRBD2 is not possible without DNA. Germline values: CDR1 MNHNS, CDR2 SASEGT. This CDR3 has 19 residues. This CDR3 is CASSRREGQRGGNTGELFF.

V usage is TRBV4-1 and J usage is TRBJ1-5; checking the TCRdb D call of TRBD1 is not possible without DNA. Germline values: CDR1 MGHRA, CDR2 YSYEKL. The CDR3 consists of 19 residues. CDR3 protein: CASSRPPSGQGRGNQPQHF.

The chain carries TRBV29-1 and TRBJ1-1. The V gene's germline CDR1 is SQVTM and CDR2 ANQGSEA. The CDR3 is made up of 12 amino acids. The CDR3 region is CSGRNVNTEAFF.

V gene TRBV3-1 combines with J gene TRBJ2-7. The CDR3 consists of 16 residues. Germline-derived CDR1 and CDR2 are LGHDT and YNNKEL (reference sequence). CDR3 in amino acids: CASSPRKHPRTYEQYF.

The CDR3 sequence is CASNRQGASGYTF. The chain joins TRBV28 to TRBJ1-2; TCRdb's D call, TRBD1, is unchecked because there is no DNA. The CDR3 runs to 13 residues. The germline CDR1 and CDR2 sequences are MDHEN and SYDVKM.

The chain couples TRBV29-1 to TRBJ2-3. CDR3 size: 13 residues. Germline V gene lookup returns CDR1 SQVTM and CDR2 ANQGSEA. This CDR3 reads CSIFFRNTDTQYF.

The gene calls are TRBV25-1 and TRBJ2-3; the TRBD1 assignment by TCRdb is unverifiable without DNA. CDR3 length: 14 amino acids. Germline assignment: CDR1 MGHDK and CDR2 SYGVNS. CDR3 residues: CASSGTGTTDTQYF.

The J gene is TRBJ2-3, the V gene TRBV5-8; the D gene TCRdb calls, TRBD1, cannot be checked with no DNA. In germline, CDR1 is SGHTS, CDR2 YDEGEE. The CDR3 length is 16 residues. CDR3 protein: CASSGGTGISTDTQYF.

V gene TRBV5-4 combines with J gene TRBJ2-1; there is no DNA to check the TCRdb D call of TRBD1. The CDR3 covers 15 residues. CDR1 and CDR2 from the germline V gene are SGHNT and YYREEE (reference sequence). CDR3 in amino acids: CASSFSGRGTGEQFF. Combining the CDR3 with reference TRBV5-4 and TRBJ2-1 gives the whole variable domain ETGVTQSPTHLIKTRGQQVTLRCSSQSGHNTVSWYQQALGQGPQFIFQYYREEENGRGNFPPRFSGLQFPNYSSELNVNALELDDSALYLCASSFSGRGTGEQFFGPGTRLTVL.

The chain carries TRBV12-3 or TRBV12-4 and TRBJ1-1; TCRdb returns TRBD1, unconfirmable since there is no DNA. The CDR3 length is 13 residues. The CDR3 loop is CAIRTEMNTEAFF.

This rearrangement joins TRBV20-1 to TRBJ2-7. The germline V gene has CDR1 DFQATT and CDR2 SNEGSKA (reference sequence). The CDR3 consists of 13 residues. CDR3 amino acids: CSHKPTHSYEQYF.

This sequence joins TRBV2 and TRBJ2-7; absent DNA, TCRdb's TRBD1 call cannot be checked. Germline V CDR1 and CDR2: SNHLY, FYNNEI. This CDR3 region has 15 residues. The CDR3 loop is CASRSAGHRTYEQYF. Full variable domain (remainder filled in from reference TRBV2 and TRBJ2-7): EPEVTQTPSHQVTQMGQEVILRCVPISNHLYFYWYRQILGQKVEFLVSFYNNEISEKSEIFDDQFSVERPDGSNFTLKIRSTKLEDSAMYFCASRSAGHRTYEQYFGPGTRLTVT.

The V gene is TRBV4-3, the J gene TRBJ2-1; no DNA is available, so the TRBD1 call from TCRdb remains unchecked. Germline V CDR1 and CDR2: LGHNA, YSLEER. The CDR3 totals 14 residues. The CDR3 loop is CASSQDGGGNEQFF.

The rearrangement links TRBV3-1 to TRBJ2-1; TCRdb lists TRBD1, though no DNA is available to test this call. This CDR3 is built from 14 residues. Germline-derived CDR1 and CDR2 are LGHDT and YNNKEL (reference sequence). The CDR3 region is CASSQRRGDHEQFF.

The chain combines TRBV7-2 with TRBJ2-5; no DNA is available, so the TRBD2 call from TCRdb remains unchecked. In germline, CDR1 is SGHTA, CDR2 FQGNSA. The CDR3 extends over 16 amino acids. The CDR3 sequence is CASSSPGLLVAETQYF.

CDR3 residues: CASSLLSRRDTGELFF. V gene TRBV28 combines with J gene TRBJ2-2; as DNA is missing, the TRBD2 call by TCRdb cannot be tested. This CDR3 has 16 residues. The germline gives CDR1 MDHEN, CDR2 SYDVKM.

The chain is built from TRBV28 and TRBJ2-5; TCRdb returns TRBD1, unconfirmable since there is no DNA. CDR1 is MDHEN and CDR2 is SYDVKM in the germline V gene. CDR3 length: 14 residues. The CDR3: CASSSGQFGQTQYF.

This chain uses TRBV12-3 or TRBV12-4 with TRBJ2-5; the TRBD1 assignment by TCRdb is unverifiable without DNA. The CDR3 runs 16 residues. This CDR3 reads CASSPPGARNQETQYF.

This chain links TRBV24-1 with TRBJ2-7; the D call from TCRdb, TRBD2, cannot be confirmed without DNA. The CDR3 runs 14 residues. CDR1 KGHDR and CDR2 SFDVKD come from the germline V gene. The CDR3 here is CATSDPGLASEQYF.